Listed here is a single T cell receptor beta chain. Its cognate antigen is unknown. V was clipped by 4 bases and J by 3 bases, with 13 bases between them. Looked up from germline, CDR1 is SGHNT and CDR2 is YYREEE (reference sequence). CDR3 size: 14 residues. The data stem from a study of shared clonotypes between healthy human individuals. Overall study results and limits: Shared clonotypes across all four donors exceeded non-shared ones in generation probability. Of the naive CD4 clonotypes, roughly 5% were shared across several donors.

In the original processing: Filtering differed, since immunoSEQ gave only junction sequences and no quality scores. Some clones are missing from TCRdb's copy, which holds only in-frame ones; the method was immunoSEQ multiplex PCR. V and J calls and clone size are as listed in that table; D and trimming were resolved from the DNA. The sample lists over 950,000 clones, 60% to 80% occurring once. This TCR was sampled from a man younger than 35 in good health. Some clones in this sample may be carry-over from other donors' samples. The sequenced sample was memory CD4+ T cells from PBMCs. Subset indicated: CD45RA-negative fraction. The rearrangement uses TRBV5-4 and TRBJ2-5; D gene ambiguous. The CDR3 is CASSPGHAEETQYF. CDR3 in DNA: TGTGCCAGCAGCCCGGGTCACGCCGAAGAGACCCAGTACTTC.